What follows are 10 T cell receptor beta chains derived from one specimen sequenced in a study of blood T cells in healthy people across ages. Next came a second PCR, run for roughly 6 to 11 cycles, which used a sample-barcoded 5' primer along with a J-beta primer mix. TCRdb re-derived calls from the 5' RACE reads in MiXCR, one entry per CDR3 protein. The repertoire has roughly 730,000 distinct CDR3 sequences, 45% to 70% of them found once; the top ten carry under 30%. Specimen: blood. All receptors derive from a man aged 40-50 years in good health.

The rearrangement joins TRBV12-3 or TRBV12-4 to TRBJ2-4, with a tentative D call TRBD2 (5 bases). The CDR3 covers 16 residues. Trimming left V 6 bases short and J 1 base short, with 16 bases between. This CDR3 reads CASRPDGLGAKNIQYF. Written as DNA, the CDR3 is TGTGCCAGCAGACCGGATGGACTGGGGGCCAAAAACATTCAGTACTTC.

The CDR3 bases are TGTGCCAGCAGTTCACAGGGTAGGAATCAGCCCCAGCATTTT. It is translated as CASSSQGRNQPQHF. This chain links TRBV28 with TRBJ1-5, with a weak D call TRBD1 (6 bases). The ends were cut back, 4 bases at V and 4 bases at J, with 11 bases in the middle. Germline V gene lookup returns CDR1 MDHEN and CDR2 SYDVKM. This CDR3 is built from 14 residues.

The V and J genes are TRBV18 and TRBJ1-6, with TRBD1 matching over 8 bases. Trimming at V came to 2 bases and at J to 9 bases, leaving 9 bases not matched to a gene. Germline CDR1 KGHSH, CDR2 LQKENI. The CDR3 runs 16 residues. The CDR3 reads CASSPRRDRWGSPLHF. CDR3 DNA: TGTGCCAGCTCACCAAGGAGGGACAGGTGGGGTTCACCCCTCCACTTT.

The chain is built from TRBV7-9 and TRBJ1-4; D is ambiguous. In germline, CDR1 is SEHNR, CDR2 FQNEAQ (reference sequence). The V end lost 8 bases, the J end lost 5 bases, and 15 bases lay between the germline ends. This CDR3 spans 14 amino acids. CDR3 region: CASGRILENEKLFF. Written as DNA, the CDR3 is TGTGCCAGCGGACGGATCCTAGAAAATGAAAAACTGTTTTTT.

The sample holds a few counts of this clonotype. The chain carries TRBV6-1 and TRBJ1-5, with 10 bases lining up with TRBD1. The CDR3 runs to 17 residues. V lost 5 bases and J lost 2; bases outside the gene matches: 9. The V gene's germline CDR1 is MNHNS and CDR2 SASEGT. The CDR3 region is CASSTIRGTGGNQPQHF. CDR3 in DNA: TGTGCCAGCAGTACAATAAGGGGGACAGGGGGCAATCAGCCCCAGCATTTT.

The V and J genes are TRBV7-8 and TRBJ2-3; 13 bases fit TRBD2. The ends lost 3 bases at V and 3 bases at J; junction bases unmatched: 6. Germline CDR1 is SGHVS and CDR2 is FQNEAQ. The CDR3 is 17 residues long. CDR3 sequence (DNA): TGTGCCAGCAGCTTCAGACTAGCGGGAGGAGGAACAGATACGCAGTATTTT. It codes for CASSFRLAGGGTDTQYF.

The rearrangement uses TRBV20-1 and TRBJ1-5; a weak D match, TRBD1 (5 bases). The CDR3 sequence is 16 residues long. With 0 bases removed from V and 0 bases from J, the gap between germline ends came to 12 bases. The V gene's germline CDR1 is DFQATT and CDR2 SNEGSKA (reference sequence). CDR3 protein: CSARDQGHPSNQPQHF. For the CDR3, the DNA is TGCAGTGCTAGAGACCAAGGACACCCTAGCAATCAGCCCCAGCATTTT.

There are a few counts of this clonotype. At one of its ends the junction is not consistent with the germline gene, which may arise from a read error. V usage is TRBV12-3 or TRBV12-4 and J usage is TRBJ2-3; D is perhaps TRBD2 (5 bases). The CDR3 sequence is 14 residues long. CDR3 DNA: TGTGCCAACAGTCTGGGGAGTAGCACAGATACGCAGTATTTT. Translation gives CANSLGSSTDTQYF.

V is TRBV20-1 and J is TRBJ2-5, with 13 bases matching TRBD2. The germline V gene has CDR1 DFQATT and CDR2 SNEGSKA (reference sequence). The V and J ends lost 0 bases and 3 bases, in that order; junction bases with no gene match: 1. This CDR3 has 15 residues. The CDR3 sequence: CSARDGLAGEETQYF. CDR3 sequence (DNA): TGCAGTGCTAGAGATGGACTAGCGGGGGAAGAGACCCAGTACTTC.

The V gene is TRBV6-5, the J gene TRBJ1-5; the match to TRBD1 covers 9 bases. CDR3 size: 16 residues. CDR1 is MNHEY, CDR2 SVGAGI, per germline. V lost 6 bases and J lost 5; bases outside the gene matches: 11. The CDR3 reads CASSLGGQGPYQPQHF. DNA for the CDR3: TGTGCCAGCAGCCTTGGGGGACAGGGTCCTTATCAGCCCCAGCATTTT.